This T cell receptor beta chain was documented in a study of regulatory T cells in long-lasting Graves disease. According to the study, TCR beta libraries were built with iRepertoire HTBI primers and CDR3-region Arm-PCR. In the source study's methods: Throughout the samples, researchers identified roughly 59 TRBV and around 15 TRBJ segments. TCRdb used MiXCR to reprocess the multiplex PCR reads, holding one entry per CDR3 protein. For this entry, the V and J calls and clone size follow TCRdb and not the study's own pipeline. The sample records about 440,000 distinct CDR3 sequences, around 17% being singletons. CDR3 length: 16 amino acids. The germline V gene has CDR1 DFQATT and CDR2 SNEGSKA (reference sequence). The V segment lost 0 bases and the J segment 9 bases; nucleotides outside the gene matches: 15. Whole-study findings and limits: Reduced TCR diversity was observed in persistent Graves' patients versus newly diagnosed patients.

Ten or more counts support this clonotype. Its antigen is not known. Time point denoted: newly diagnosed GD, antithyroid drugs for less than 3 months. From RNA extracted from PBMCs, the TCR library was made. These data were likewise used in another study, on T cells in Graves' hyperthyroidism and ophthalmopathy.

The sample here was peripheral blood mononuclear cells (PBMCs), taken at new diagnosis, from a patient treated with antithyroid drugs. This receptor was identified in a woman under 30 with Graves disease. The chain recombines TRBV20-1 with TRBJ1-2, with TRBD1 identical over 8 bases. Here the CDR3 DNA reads TGCAGTGCTAGAGATTTACGAGCCACAGGGGGAAAACGCTACACCTTC. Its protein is CSARDLRATGGKRYTF.